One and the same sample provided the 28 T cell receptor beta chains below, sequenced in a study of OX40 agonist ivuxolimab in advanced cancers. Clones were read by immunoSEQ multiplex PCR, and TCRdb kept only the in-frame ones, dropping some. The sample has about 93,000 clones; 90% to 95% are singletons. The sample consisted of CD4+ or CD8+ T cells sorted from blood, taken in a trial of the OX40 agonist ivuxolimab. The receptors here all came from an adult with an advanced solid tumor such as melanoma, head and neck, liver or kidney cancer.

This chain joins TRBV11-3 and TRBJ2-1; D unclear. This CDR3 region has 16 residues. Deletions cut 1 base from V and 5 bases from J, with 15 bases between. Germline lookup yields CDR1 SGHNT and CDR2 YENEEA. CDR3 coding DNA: TGTGCCAGCAGCTTAGGCCGCCAGGAAACCGACAATGAGCAGTTCTTC. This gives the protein CASSLGRQETDNEQFF. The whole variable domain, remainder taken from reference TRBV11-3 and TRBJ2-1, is EAGVVQSPRYKIIEKKQPVAFWCNPISGHNTLYWYLQNLGQGPELLIRYENEEAVDDSQLPKDRFSAERLKGVDSTLKIQPAELGDSAVYLCASSLGRQETDNEQFFGPGTRLTVL.

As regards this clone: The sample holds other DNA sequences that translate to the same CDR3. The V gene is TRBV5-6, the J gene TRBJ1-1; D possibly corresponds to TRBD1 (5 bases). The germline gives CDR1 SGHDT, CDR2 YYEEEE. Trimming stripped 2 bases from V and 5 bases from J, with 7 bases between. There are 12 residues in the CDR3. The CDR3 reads CASSFGGTEAFF. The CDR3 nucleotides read TGTGCCAGCAGCTTCGGGGGAACTGAAGCTTTCTTT.

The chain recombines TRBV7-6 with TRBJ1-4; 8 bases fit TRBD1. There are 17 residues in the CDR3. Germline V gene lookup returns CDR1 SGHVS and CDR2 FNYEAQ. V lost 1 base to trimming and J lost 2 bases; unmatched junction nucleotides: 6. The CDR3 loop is CASSLGQGAATNEKLFF. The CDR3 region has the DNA TGTGCCAGCAGCTTAGGTCAGGGGGCTGCGACTAATGAAAAACTGTTTTTT.

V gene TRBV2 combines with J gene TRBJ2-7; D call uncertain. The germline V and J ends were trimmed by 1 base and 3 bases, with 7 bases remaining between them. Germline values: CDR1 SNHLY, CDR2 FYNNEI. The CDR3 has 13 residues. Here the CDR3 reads CASSEGPRYEQYF. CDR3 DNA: TGTGCCAGCAGTGAAGGACCACGCTACGAGCAGTACTTC.

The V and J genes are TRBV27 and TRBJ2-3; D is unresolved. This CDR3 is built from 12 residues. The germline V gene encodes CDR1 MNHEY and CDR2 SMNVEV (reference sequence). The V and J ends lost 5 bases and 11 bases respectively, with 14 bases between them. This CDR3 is CASSLSGNMQYF. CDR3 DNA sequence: TGTGCCAGCAGTCTCTCTGGTAATATGCAGTATTTT.

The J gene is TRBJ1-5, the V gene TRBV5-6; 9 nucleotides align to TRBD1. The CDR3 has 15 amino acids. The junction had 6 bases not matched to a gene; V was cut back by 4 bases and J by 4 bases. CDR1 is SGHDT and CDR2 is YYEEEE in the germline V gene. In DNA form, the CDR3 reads TGTGCCAGCAGCGGAGGGACAGGGTGGAATCAGCCCCAGCATTTT. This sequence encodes CASSGGTGWNQPQHF.

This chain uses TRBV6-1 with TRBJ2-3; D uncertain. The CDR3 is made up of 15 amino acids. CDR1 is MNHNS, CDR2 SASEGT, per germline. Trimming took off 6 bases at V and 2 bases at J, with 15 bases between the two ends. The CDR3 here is CASSPKRRLTDTQYF. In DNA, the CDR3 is TGTGCCAGCAGCCCCAAGAGGCGGCTCACAGATACGCAGTATTTT.

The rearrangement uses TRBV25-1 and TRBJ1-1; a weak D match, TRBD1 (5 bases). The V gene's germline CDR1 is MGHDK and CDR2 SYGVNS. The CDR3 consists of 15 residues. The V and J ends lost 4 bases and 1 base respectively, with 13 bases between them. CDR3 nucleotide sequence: TGTGCCAGCAGTGGGGACCAGGGAACGAACACTGAAGCTTTCTTT. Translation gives CASSGDQGTNTEAFF.

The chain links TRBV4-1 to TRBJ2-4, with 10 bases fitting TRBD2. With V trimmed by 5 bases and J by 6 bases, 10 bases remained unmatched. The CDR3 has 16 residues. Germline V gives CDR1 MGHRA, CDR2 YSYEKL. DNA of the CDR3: TGCGCCAGCAGCGGGCTAGCGGGAGCGGAAGGAAACATTCAGTACTTC. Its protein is CASSGLAGAEGNIQYF.

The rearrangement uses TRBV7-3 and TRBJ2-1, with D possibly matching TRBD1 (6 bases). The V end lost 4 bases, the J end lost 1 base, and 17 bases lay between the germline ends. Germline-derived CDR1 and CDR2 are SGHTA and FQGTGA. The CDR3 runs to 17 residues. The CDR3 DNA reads TGTGCCAGCAGCTCGACTGTAAGAGGGGGTTCCTACAATGAGCAGTTCTTC. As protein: CASSSTVRGGSYNEQFF.

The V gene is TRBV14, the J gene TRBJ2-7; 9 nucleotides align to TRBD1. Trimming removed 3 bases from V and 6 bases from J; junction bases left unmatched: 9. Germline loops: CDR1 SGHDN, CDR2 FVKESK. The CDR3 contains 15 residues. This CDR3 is CASSQYGTGIPEQYF. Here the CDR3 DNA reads TGTGCCAGCAGCCAGTACGGGACAGGGATCCCCGAGCAGTACTTC.

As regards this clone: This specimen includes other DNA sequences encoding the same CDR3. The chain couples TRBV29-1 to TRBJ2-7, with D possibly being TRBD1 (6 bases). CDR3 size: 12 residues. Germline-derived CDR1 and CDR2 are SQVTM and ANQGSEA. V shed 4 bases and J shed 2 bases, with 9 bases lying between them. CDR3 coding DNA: TGCAGCGTTGTGGACAGTACCTACGAGCAGTACTTC. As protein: CSVVDSTYEQYF.

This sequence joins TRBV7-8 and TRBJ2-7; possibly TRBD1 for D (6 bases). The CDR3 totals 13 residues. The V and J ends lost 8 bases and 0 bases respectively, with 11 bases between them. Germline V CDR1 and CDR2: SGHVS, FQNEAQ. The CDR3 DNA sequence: TGTGCCAGCGGACAGACGGACTCCTACGAGCAGTACTTC. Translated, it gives CASGQTDSYEQYF.

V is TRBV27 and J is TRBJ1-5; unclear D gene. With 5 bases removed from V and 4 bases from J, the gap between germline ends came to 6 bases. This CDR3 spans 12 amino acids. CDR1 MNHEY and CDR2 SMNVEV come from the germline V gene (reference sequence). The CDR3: CASSALNQPQHF. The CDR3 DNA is TGTGCCAGCAGTGCCTTAAATCAGCCCCAGCATTTT.

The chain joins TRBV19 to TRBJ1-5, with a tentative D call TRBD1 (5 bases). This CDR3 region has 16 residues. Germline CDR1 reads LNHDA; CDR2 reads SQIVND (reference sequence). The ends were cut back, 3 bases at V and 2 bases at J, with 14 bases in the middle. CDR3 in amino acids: CASSIIGAGGNQPQHF. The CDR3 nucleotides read TGTGCCAGTAGTATTATTGGGGCTGGAGGCAATCAGCCCCAGCATTTT.

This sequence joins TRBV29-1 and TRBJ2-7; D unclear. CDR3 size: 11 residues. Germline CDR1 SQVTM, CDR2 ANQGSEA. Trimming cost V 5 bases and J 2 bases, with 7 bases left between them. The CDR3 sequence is CSVKVPYEQYF. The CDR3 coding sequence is TGCAGCGTTAAAGTTCCCTACGAGCAGTACTTC.

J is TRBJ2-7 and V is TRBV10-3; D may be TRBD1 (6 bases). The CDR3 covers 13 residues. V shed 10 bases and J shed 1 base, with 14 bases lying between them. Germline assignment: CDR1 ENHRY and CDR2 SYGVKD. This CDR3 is CATEPQGSYEQYF. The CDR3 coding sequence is TGTGCCACCGAACCTCAGGGGTCCTACGAGCAGTACTTC.

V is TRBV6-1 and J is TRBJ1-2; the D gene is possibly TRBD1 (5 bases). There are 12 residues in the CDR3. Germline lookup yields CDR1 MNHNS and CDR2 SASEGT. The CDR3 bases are TGTCCATCGGGGAGAGGGGACCCGGGAGACACCTTC. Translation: CPSGRGDPGDTF.

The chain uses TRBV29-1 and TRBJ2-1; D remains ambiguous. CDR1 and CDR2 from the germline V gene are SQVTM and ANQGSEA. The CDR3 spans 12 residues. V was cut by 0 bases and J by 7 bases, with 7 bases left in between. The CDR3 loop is CSVEDDWNEQFF. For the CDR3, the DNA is TGCAGCGTTGAAGACGACTGGAATGAGCAGTTCTTC.

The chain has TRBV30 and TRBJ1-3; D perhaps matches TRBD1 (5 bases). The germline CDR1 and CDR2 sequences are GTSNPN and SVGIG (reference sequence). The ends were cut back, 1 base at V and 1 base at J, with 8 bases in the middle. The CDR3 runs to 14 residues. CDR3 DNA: TGTGCCTGGAGTGCAGGGACGTCTGGAAACACCATATATTTT. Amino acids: CAWSAGTSGNTIYF.

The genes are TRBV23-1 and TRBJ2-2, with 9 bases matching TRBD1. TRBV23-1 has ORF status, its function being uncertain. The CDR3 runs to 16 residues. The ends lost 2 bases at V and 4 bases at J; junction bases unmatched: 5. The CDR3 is CASSQNRGLFTGELFF. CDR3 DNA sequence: TGCGCCAGCAGTCAAAACAGGGGGCTATTCACCGGGGAGCTGTTTTTT.

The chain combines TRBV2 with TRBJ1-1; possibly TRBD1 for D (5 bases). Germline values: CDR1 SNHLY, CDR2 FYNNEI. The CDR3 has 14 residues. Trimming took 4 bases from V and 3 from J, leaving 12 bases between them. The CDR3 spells CASSVSQEYTEAFF. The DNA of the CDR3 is TGTGCCAGCAGTGTCTCACAGGAGTACACTGAAGCTTTCTTT.

As DNA, the CDR3 is TGTGCCAGCAGCTTGGATACGTGGACTGAAGCTTTCTTT. Its translation is CASSLDTWTEAFF. The chain joins TRBV5-6 to TRBJ1-1, with D hard to call. CDR3 size: 13 residues. Germline V gene data show CDR1 as SGHDT and CDR2 as YYEEEE. Trimming shortened V by 0 bases and J by 5 bases, and 8 bases separated the two germline ends.

The CDR3 reads CASSLVGDGNTIYF. CDR3 coding DNA: TGTGCCAGCAGTTTGGTAGGGGATGGAAACACCATATATTTT. The V call is TRBV27, the J call TRBJ1-3; a possible D gene is TRBD1 (5 bases). The ends were cut back, 3 bases at V and 3 bases at J, with 9 bases in the middle. This CDR3 has 14 residues. CDR1 is MNHEY, CDR2 SMNVEV, per germline (reference sequence).

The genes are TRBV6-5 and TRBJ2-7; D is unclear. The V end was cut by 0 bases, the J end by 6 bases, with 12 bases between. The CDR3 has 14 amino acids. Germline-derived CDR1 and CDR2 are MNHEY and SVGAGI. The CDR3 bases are TGTGCCAGCAGTTACTCGTCTTTAGCTTCCGAGCAGTACTTC. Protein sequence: CASSYSSLASEQYF.

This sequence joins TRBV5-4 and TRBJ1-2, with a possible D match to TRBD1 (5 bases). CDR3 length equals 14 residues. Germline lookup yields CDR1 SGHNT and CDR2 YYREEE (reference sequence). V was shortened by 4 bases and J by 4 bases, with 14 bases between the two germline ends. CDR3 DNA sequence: TGTGCCAGCAGCCCGAGGGGAGACAGCTATGGCTACACCTTC. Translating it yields CASSPRGDSYGYTF.

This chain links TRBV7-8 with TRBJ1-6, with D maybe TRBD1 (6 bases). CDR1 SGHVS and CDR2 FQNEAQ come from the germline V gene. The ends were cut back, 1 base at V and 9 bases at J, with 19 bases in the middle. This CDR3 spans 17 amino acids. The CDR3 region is CASSLGVGGEVGSPLHF. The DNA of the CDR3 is TGTGCCAGCAGCTTAGGAGTGGGGGGCGAGGTCGGTTCACCCCTCCACTTT.

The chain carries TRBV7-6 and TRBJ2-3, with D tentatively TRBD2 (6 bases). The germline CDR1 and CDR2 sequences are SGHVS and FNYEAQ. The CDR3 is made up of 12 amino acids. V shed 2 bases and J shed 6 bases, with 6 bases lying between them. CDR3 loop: CASSLREDTQYF. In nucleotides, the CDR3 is TGTGCCAGCAGCTTACGGGAGGATACGCAGTATTTT. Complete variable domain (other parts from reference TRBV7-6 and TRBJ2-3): GAGVSQSPRYKVTKRGQDVALRCDPISGHVSLYWYRQALGQGPEFLTYFNYEAQQDKSGLPNDRFSAERPEGSISTLTIQRTEQRDSAMYRCASSLREDTQYFGPGTRLTVL.